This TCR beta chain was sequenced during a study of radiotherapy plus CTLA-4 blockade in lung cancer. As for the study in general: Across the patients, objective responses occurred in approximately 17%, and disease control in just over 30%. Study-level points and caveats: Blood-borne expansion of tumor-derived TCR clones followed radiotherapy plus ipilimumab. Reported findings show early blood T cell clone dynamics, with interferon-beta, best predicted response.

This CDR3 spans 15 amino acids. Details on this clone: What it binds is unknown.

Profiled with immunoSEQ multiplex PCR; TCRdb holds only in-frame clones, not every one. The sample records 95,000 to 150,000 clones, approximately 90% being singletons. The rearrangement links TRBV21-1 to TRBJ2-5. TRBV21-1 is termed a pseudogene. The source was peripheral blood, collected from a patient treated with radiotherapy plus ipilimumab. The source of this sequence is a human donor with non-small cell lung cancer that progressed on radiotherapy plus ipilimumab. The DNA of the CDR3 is TGTGCCAGCAGCGGTACACAGGGGAGGGAAGAGACCCAGTACTTC. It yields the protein CASSGTQGREETQYF.